These T cell receptor beta chains were read from a single sample in a study of vaccination effects on CD4 cells after COVID-19. These receptors have no known antigen. The repertoire was sequenced with immunoSEQ multiplex PCR; TCRdb's copy has only in-frame clones and lacks some. Among about 52,000 clones listed, roughly 79% were seen once. Sequences were derived from CD4+ T cells from PBMCs cultured with HCoV-OC43 spike peptides, sampled before COVID-19 vaccination. The receptors were sampled from a human donor who received a COVID-19 vaccine. Both conserved end residues are part of each CDR3. The order of the fields is V gene, J gene, CDR3 length, CDR3 protein.

v_gene: TRBV7-2; j_gene: TRBJ1-2; len: 12; CDR3aa: CASSPSGYGYTF
v_gene: TRBV7-2; j_gene: TRBJ1-5; len: 14; CDR3aa: CASSRDSSNQPQHF
v_gene: TRBV5-4; j_gene: TRBJ1-2; len: 15; CDR3aa: CASSLPGTVRDGYTF
v_gene: TRBV5-1; j_gene: TRBJ2-5; len: 15; CDR3aa: CASSLTSGPGETQYF
v_gene: TRBV24-1; j_gene: TRBJ2-1; len: 14; CDR3aa: CATSDKTSRAEQFF
v_gene: TRBV20-1; j_gene: TRBJ1-1; len: 14; CDR3aa: CSASMGNMNTEAFF
v_gene: TRBV10-1; j_gene: TRBJ2-1; len: 15; CDR3aa: CASGRTSGGKDEQFF
v_gene: TRBV7-9; j_gene: TRBJ2-5; len: 13; CDR3aa: CASSLAGLETQYF
v_gene: TRBV4-1; j_gene: TRBJ1-1; len: 15; CDR3aa: CASSQSQGAKTEAFF
v_gene: TRBV5-8; j_gene: TRBJ2-3; len: 14; CDR3aa: CASPGTSETDTQYF
v_gene: TRBV5-5; j_gene: TRBJ2-2; len: 17; CDR3aa: CASSLWAGATNTGELFF
v_gene: TRBV10-1; j_gene: TRBJ1-1; len: 15; CDR3aa: CASSDHPTMNTEAFF
v_gene: TRBV5-1; j_gene: TRBJ1-2; len: 14; CDR3aa: CASGLGMAGDGYTF
v_gene: TRBV28; j_gene: TRBJ1-4; len: 13; CDR3aa: CASSRYRQEKLFF
v_gene: TRBV7-8; j_gene: TRBJ1-2; len: 16; CDR3aa: CASSPGTDRAGYGYTF
v_gene: TRBV3-1/TRBV3-2; j_gene: TRBJ2-2; len: 13; CDR3aa: CASSQGRAGELFF
v_gene: TRBV2; j_gene: TRBJ2-3; len: 16; CDR3aa: CASSVGGPIGTDTQYF
v_gene: TRBV19; j_gene: TRBJ1-5; len: 15; CDR3aa: CASTQTGYSNQPQHF
v_gene: TRBV6-2/TRBV6-3; j_gene: TRBJ1-6; len: 13; CDR3aa: CASSGTIYSPLHF
v_gene: TRBV30; j_gene: TRBJ1-6; len: 15; CDR3aa: CAWSPPGPYNSPLHF
v_gene: TRBV18; j_gene: TRBJ1-1; len: 16; CDR3aa: CASSHDRGRTSTEAFF
v_gene: TRBV5-1; j_gene: TRBJ1-1; len: 13; CDR3aa: CASSFRENTEAFF
v_gene: TRBV20-1; j_gene: TRBJ1-5; len: 8; CDR3aa: CSAGPQHF
v_gene: TRBV6-5; j_gene: TRBJ2-2; len: 14; CDR3aa: CASRGQLNTGELFF
v_gene: TRBV28; j_gene: TRBJ2-3; len: 17; CDR3aa: CASSSPSTSGETDTQYF
v_gene: TRBV5-1; j_gene: TRBJ2-3; len: 16; CDR3aa: CASSLVPGQSTDTQYF
v_gene: TRBV5-1; j_gene: TRBJ2-3; len: 14; CDR3aa: CASRRDSSTDTQYF
v_gene: TRBV4-1; j_gene: TRBJ1-2; len: 16; CDR3aa: CASSQVAGWVDYGYTF
v_gene: TRBV14; j_gene: TRBJ1-1; len: 16; CDR3aa: CASSPYGSGLGTEAFF
v_gene: TRBV6-5; j_gene: TRBJ1-1; len: 12; CDR3aa: CASRTGQTEAFF
v_gene: TRBV9; j_gene: TRBJ1-3; len: 15; CDR3aa: CASSVTGTSGNTIYF
v_gene: TRBV29-1; j_gene: TRBJ1-1; len: 13; CDR3aa: CSVLSQGSRSAFF
v_gene: TRBV18; j_gene: TRBJ2-2; len: 15; CDR3aa: CASSWTDNGGGELFF
v_gene: TRBV3-1/TRBV3-2; j_gene: TRBJ2-1; len: 14; CDR3aa: CASSQAGTLNEQFF
v_gene: TRBV7-9; j_gene: TRBJ1-1; len: 12; CDR3aa: CASSLVADEAFF
v_gene: TRBV9; j_gene: TRBJ2-1; len: 14; CDR3aa: CASKGEGTGREQFF
v_gene: TRBV7-8; j_gene: TRBJ1-2; len: 14; CDR3aa: CASSSAQGAGGYTF
v_gene: TRBV3-1/TRBV3-2; j_gene: TRBJ1-6; len: 17; CDR3aa: CASSLFGGGSYNSPLHF
v_gene: TRBV11-3; j_gene: TRBJ1-6; len: 13; CDR3aa: CASSILRDSPLHF
v_gene: TRBV19; j_gene: TRBJ1-3; len: 16; CDR3aa: CASSFYLGYSGNTIYF
v_gene: TRBV4-1; j_gene: TRBJ2-5; len: 12; CDR3aa: CASSQEGETQYF
v_gene: TRBV7-9; j_gene: TRBJ2-5; len: 14; CDR3aa: CASSLSGGRETQYF
v_gene: TRBV5-1; j_gene: TRBJ2-5; len: 16; CDR3aa: CASSPPLAGGQETQYF
v_gene: TRBV2; j_gene: TRBJ1-6; len: 14; CDR3aa: CASSLSGDASPLHF
v_gene: TRBV2; j_gene: TRBJ2-3; len: 15; CDR3aa: CASSESSGGPRRQYF
v_gene: TRBV20-1; j_gene: TRBJ2-1; len: 16; CDR3aa: CSASTSGRFTYNEQFF
v_gene: TRBV7-8; j_gene: TRBJ1-5; len: 14; CDR3aa: CASSFSGGNQPQHF
v_gene: TRBV18; j_gene: TRBJ1-5; len: 13; CDR3aa: CASTDRENQPQHF